The clone carrying this T cell receptor beta chain was counted a few times. The source material, RNA transcripts, was used to amplify TCR beta CDR3 regions. The HTBI set primed first-round TCR CDR3 RT-PCR. One entry per CDR3 protein results from TCRdb running MiXCR on the multiplex PCR reads. Among fewer than 800,000 distinct CDR3 sequences listed, roughly 15% were seen once. The sample originates from a study of T cells in Graves' hyperthyroidism and ophthalmopathy. The V segment lost 0 bases and the J segment 3 bases; nucleotides outside the gene matches: 7. Germline V lookup: CDR1 DFQATT, CDR2 SNEGSKA (reference sequence). The CDR3 consists of 15 residues.

The rearrangement uses TRBV20-1 and TRBJ2-7, with 8 nucleotides matching TRBD2. The sequencing sample was made of blood. The TCR sequence derives from a man aged 18 to 29 with Graves' hyperthyroidism. The CDR3 is CSARDLRREGYEQYF. The CDR3 DNA reads as TGCAGTGCTAGAGATCTAAGACGGGAGGGCTACGAGCAGTACTTC.